Reported below is one T cell receptor (beta chain). Its antigen is not known. The entry originates in a study of cytomegalovirus exposure and HLA in healthy donors. Overall study findings and caveats: The listing of roughly 160 TCR beta chains classed them as cytomegalovirus-associated. A classifier reportedly called cytomegalovirus status with high sensitivity and specificity.

The repertoire was sequenced with immunoSEQ multiplex PCR; TCRdb's copy has only in-frame clones and lacks some. The sample comprises about 130,000 clones, 90% of which are singletons, and roughly 6.4% rests with the top ten. CDR3 length: 15 amino acids. Germline lookup yields CDR1 SGHRS and CDR2 YFSETQ. With 0 bases removed from V and 2 bases from J, the gap between germline ends came to 6 bases. The chain links TRBV5-1 to TRBJ2-6; the D is unclear. Material: PBMCs. The clonotype comes from a woman between 25 and 40 years old in good health and CMV-seropositive. CDR3 sequence: CASSLVSPGANVLTF. The CDR3 DNA follows: TGCGCCAGCAGCTTGGTATCCCCTGGGGCCAACGTCCTGACTTTC.